This T cell receptor beta chain was documented in a study of blood T cells in healthy people across ages. The study, taken as a whole, reports: Older individuals had lower TCR beta diversity per million T cells (the decline was roughly linear).

After removal of 11 bases from V and 5 bases from J, the junction contained 6 bases not matched to a gene. Germline-derived CDR1 and CDR2 are SNHLY and FYNNEI. The CDR3 contains 14 residues. This clonotype was counted a few times. What it recognizes is unknown. For the second PCR, which ran for roughly 6 to 12 cycles, a sample-barcoded 5' primer and a J-beta primer mix were used. TCRdb called the 5' RACE reads again in MiXCR, with one record for every CDR3 protein. The table lists 1.4 million to 1.5 million distinct CDR3 sequences, around two fifths of them singletons, with roughly 7.7% in the top ten. The authors drew around 11 milliliters of peripheral blood from each donor. Extractions gave at least 6 micrograms of total RNA per sample.

The source of this sequence is a woman aged 18-29 years in good health. V usage is TRBV2 and J usage is TRBJ2-3, with 14 bases lining up with TRBD2. The specimen sequenced was blood. The CDR3 spells CASGTSGRGDTQYF. DNA for the CDR3: TGTGCCTCCGGGACTAGCGGGAGAGGAGATACGCAGTATTTT. Using reference TRBV2 and TRBJ2-3 for the parts outside the CDR3, the full variable domain is EPEVTQTPSHQVTQMGQEVILRCVPISNHLYFYWYRQILGQKVEFLVSFYNNEISEKSEIFDDQFSVERPDGSNFTLKIRSTKLEDSAMYFCASGTSGRGDTQYFGPGTRLTVL.